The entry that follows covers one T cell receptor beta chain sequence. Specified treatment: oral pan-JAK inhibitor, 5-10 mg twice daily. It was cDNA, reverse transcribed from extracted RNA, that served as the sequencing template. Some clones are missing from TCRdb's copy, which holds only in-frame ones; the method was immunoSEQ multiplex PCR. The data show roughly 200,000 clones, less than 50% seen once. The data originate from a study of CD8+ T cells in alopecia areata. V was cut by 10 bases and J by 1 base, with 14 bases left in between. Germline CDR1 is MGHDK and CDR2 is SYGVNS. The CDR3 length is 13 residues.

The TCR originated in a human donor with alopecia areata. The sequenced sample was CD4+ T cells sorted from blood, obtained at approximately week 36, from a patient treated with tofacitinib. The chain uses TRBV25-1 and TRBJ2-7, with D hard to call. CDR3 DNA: TGTGCCACCACTCAAGATTGGTCCTACGAGCAGTACTTC. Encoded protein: CATTQDWSYEQYF.